The 9 T cell receptor beta chains reported below all come from one sample, sequenced in a study of control samples from healthy donors and cancer patients. TCRdb's copy holds only in-frame clones and misses some; the assay was immunoSEQ multiplex PCR. The data hold approximately 120,000 clones, with about nine tenths observed a single time. Sequenced input: blood. The receptors derive from a middle-aged man in good health.

Here the CDR3 DNA reads TGCGCCAGCAGCCGCGAATCAGGGGTTAACTATGGCTACACCTTC. Amino acids: CASSRESGVNYGYTF. The chain links TRBV4-3 to TRBJ1-2; tentative D call: TRBD1 (6 bases). This CDR3 has 15 residues. The germline V gene encodes CDR1 LGHNA and CDR2 YSLEER. The V and J ends lost 4 bases and 1 base respectively, with 13 bases between them.

CDR3 protein: CASRGQVSQPQHF. CDR3 DNA sequence: TGTGCCAGTCGCGGACAGGTTAGTCAGCCCCAGCATTTT. This chain uses TRBV19 with TRBJ1-5; TRBD1 matches 7 bases. CDR1 and CDR2 (germline): LNHDA, SQIVND (reference sequence). V shed 8 bases and J 6 bases; nucleotides not matched to a gene: 7. The CDR3 totals 13 residues. The entire variable domain, with the rest obtained from reference TRBV19 and TRBJ1-5, is as follows: DGGITQSPKYLFRKEGQNVTLSCEQNLNHDAMYWYRQDPGQGLRLIYYSQIVNDFQKGDIAEGYSVSREKKESFPLTVTSAQKNPTAFYLCASRGQVSQPQHFGDGTRLSIL.

The rearrangement joins TRBV11-3 to TRBJ2-7; D perhaps matches TRBD2 (6 bases). CDR1 and CDR2 (germline): SGHNT, YENEEA. The CDR3 covers 15 residues. Between the trimmed V and J ends, which lost 5 bases and 6 bases, there was a span of 20 bases. DNA for the CDR3: TGTGCCAGCAGCCTCCGCGACGGGGCCGGGGGCGAGCAGTACTTC. Its translation is CASSLRDGAGGEQYF. Combining the CDR3 with reference TRBV11-3 and TRBJ2-7 gives the whole variable domain EAGVVQSPRYKIIEKKQPVAFWCNPISGHNTLYWYLQNLGQGPELLIRYENEEAVDDSQLPKDRFSAERLKGVDSTLKIQPAELGDSAVYLCASSLRDGAGGEQYFGPGTRLTVT.

This clone was observed many times. The rearrangement links TRBV6-2 or TRBV6-3 to TRBJ2-7; the D is unclear. CDR3 length: 15 amino acids. Trimming took off 1 base at V and 3 bases at J, with 13 bases between the two ends. The germline CDR1 and CDR2 sequences are MNHEY and SVGEGT. The CDR3 spells CASSYWSVRIYEQYF. The DNA for the CDR3 is TGTGCCAGCAGTTACTGGTCTGTTAGGATCTACGAGCAGTACTTC.

Here the CDR3 DNA reads TGTGCCAGCAGCCTTGGGGGGACTAACTATGGCTACACCTTC. Translated: CASSLGGTNYGYTF. The chain is built from TRBV14 and TRBJ1-2; possible D gene TRBD1, 5 bases. The germline V gene encodes CDR1 SGHDN and CDR2 FVKESK. Deletions cut 4 bases from V and 0 bases from J, with 9 bases between. The CDR3 is 14 residues long.

This chain uses TRBV5-4 with TRBJ2-7; TRBD2 matches at 7 bases. CDR1 and CDR2 (germline): SGHNT, YYREEE (reference sequence). CDR3 length equals 12 residues. J was trimmed by 4 bases and V by 4 bases; bases with no gene match: 2. The CDR3 loop is CASSPGGYEQYF. CDR3 nucleotide sequence: TGTGCCAGCAGCCCCGGGGGGTACGAGCAGTACTTC.

The CDR3 nucleotides read TGTGCCACCAGTGAGAGGGTCGATCAGCCCCAGCATTTT. The encoded protein is CATSERVDQPQHF. The genes are TRBV24-1 and TRBJ1-5; D remains ambiguous. The CDR3 loop spans 13 amino acids. Germline assignment: CDR1 KGHDR and CDR2 SFDVKD. Trimming took off 4 bases at V and 5 bases at J, with 8 bases between the two ends.

Ten or more counts support this clone. The chain carries TRBV6-2 or TRBV6-3 and TRBJ2-7; 13 bases are shared with TRBD2. The length of the CDR3 is 16 residues. The germline V gene encodes CDR1 MNHEY and CDR2 SVGEGT. With V trimmed by 5 bases and J by 1 base, 5 bases remained unmatched. CDR3 sequence: CASSRTSGGLSYEQYF. Here the CDR3 DNA reads TGTGCCAGCAGTCGGACTAGCGGGGGCCTGTCCTACGAGCAGTACTTC.

This clone was seen once. The gene calls are TRBV3-1 (or the pseudogene TRBV3-2) and TRBJ2-6; 9 nucleotides agree with TRBD1. Trimming cost V 1 base and J 2 bases; bases outside gene matches: 12. CDR3 length: 20 residues. Germline values: CDR1 LGHDT, CDR2 YNNKEL (reference sequence). The CDR3 DNA reads TGTGCCAGCAGCCAAGTCCTCAGGGGACAGGGCCTCCCTGGGGCCAACGTCCTGACTTTC. Its translation is CASSQVLRGQGLPGANVLTF.